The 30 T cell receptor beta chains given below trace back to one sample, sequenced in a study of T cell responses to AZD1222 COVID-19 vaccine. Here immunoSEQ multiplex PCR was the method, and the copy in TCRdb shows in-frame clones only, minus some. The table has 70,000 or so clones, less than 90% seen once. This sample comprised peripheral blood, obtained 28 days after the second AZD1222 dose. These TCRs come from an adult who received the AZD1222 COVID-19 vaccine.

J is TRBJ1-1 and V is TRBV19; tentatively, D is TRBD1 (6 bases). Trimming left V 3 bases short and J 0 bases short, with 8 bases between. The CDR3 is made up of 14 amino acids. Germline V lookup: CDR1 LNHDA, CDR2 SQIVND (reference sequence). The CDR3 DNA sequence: TGTGCCAGTAGTATCGGGGGGCTGAACACTGAAGCTTTCTTT. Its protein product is CASSIGGLNTEAFF.

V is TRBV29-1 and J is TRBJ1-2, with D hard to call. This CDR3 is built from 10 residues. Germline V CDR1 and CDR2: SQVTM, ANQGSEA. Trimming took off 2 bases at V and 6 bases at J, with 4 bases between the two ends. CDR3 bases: TGCAGCGTTGAAAAGGATGGCTACACCTTC. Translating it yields CSVEKDGYTF.

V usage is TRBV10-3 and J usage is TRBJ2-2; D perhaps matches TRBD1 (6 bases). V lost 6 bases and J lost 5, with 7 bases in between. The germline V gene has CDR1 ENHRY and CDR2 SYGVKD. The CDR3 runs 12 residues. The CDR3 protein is CAISGTTGELFF. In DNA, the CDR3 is TGTGCCATCAGCGGGACAACCGGGGAGCTGTTTTTT.

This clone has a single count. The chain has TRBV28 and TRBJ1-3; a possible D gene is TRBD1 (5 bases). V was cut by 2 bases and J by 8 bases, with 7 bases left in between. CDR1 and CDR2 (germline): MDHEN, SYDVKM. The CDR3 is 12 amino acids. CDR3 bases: TGTGCCAGCAGTTTAGGGACGGACACCATATATTTT. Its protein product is CASSLGTDTIYF.

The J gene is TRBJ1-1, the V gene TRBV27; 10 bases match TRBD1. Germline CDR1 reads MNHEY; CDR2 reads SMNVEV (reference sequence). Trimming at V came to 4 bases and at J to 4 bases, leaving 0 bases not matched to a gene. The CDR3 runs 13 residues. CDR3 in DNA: TGTGCCAGCAGTTGGACAGGGGGCACTGAAGCTTTCTTT. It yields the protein CASSWTGGTEAFF.

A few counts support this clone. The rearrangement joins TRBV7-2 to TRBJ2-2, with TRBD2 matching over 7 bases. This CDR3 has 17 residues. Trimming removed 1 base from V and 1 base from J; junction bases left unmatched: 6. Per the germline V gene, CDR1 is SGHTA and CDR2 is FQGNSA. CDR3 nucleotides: TGTGCCAGCAGCTTAGGGTACCAGCGGGAGAACACCGGGGAGCTGTTTTTT. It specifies CASSLGYQRENTGELFF.

CDR3 nucleotides: TGTGCCAGCAGCCTCTACTCCACAGATACGCAGTATTTT. Its translation: CASSLYSTDTQYF. The chain uses TRBV5-4 and TRBJ2-3; D is unresolved. The CDR3 spans 13 residues. Germline-derived CDR1 and CDR2 are SGHNT and YYREEE (reference sequence). V was cut by 4 bases and J by 2 bases, with 8 bases left in between.

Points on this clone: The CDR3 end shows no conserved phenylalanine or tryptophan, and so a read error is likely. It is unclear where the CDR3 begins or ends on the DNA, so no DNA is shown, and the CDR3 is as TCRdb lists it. The CDR3: CASSETRLRGALI. The V and J genes are TRBV6-1 and TRBJ2-7; the table's D call, TRBD2, has no DNA check behind it. The CDR3 has 13 amino acids, counting both end residues. Germline V gives CDR1 MNHNS, CDR2 SASEGT.

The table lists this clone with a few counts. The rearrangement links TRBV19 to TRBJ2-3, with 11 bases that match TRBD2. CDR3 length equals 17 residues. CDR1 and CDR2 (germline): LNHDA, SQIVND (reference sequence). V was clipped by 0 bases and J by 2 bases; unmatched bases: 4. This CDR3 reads CASSIDRLAGITDTQYF. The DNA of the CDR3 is TGTGCCAGTAGTATAGATCGACTAGCGGGGATCACAGATACGCAGTATTTT. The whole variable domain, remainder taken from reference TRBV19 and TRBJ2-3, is DGGITQSPKYLFRKEGQNVTLSCEQNLNHDAMYWYRQDPGQGLRLIYYSQIVNDFQKGDIAEGYSVSREKKESFPLTVTSAQKNPTAFYLCASSIDRLAGITDTQYFGPGTRLTVL.

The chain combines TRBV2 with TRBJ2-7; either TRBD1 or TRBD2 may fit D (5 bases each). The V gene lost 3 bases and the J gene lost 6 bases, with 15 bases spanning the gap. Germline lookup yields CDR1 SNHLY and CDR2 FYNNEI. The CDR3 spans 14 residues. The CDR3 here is CASSEGTLLSEQYF. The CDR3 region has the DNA TGTGCCAGCAGTGAGGGGACCCTGCTATCCGAGCAGTACTTC.

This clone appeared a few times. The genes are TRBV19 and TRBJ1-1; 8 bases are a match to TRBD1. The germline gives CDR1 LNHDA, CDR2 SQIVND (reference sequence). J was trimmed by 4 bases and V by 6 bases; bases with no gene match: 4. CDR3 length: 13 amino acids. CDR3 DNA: TGTGCCAGTAGCATTGACAGGGGCACTGAAGCTTTCTTT. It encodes CASSIDRGTEAFF.

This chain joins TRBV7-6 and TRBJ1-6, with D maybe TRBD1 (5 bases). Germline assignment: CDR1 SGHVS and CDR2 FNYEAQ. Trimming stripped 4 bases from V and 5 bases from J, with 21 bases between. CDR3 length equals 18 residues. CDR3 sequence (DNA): TGTGCCAGCAGCTCTACCCCGTCCGGGGGGGTACATAATTCACCCCTCCACTTT. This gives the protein CASSSTPSGGVHNSPLHF.

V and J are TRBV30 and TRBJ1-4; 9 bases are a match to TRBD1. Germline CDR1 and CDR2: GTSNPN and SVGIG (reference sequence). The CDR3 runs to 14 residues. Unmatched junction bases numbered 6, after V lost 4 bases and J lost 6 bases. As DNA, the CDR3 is TGTGCCTGGACGCCCGGGACAGGGTATGAAAAACTGTTTTTT. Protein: CAWTPGTGYEKLFF. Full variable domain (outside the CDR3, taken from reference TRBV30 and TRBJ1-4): SQTIHQWPATLVQPVGSPLSLECTVEGTSNPNLYWYRQAAGRGLQLLFYSVGIGQISSEVPQNLSASRPQDRQFILSSKKLLLSDSGFYLCAWTPGTGYEKLFFGSGTQLSVL.

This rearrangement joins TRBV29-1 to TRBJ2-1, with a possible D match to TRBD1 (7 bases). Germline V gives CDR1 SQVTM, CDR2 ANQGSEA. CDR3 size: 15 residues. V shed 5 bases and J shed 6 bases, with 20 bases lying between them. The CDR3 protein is CSVQGGALSGNEQFF. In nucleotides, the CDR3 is TGCAGCGTTCAGGGGGGCGCCCTCTCCGGCAATGAGCAGTTCTTC.

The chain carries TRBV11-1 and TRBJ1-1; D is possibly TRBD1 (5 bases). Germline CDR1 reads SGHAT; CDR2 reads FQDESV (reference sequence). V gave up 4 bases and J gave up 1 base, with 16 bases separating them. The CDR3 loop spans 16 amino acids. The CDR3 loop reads CASSSVAGHPNTEAFF. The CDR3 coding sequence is TGTGCCAGCAGCTCAGTAGCCGGACACCCGAACACTGAAGCTTTCTTT.

The CDR3 sequence is CASSIRPRAEAFF. DNA for the CDR3: TGTGCCAGTAGTATCCGGCCTCGCGCTGAAGCTTTCTTT. The rearrangement joins TRBV19 to TRBJ1-1; D is ambiguous. The CDR3 has 13 amino acids. Germline V gives CDR1 LNHDA, CDR2 SQIVND (reference sequence). The V gene lost 3 bases and the J gene lost 6 bases, with 11 bases spanning the gap.

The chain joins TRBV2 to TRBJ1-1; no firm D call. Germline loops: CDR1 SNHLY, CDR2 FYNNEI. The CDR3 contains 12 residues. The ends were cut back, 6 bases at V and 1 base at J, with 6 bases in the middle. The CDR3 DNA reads TGTGCCAGCAGGCGGAAGAACACTGAAGCTTTCTTT. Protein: CASRRKNTEAFF.

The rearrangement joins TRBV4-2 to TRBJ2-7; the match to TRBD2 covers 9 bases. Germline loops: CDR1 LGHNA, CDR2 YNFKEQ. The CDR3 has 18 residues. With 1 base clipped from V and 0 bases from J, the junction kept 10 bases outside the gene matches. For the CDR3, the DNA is TGTGCCAGCAGCCAAGGGGCGGCTAGCGGGACAAGCTCCTACGAGCAGTACTTC. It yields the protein CASSQGAASGTSSYEQYF.

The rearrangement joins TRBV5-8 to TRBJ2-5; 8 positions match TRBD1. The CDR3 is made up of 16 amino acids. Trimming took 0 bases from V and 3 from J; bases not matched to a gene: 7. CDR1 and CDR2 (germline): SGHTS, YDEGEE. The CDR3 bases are TGTGCCAGCAGCTTGGGTACAGGGGGTTTCGAAGAGACCCAGTACTTC. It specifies CASSLGTGGFEETQYF.

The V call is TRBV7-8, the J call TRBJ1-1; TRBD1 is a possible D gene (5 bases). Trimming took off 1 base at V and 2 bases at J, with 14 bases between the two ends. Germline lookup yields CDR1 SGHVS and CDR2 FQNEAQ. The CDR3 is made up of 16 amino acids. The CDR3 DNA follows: TGTGCCAGCAGCTTAGGACACGGGGCTTCTAACACTGAAGCTTTCTTT. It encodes CASSLGHGASNTEAFF.

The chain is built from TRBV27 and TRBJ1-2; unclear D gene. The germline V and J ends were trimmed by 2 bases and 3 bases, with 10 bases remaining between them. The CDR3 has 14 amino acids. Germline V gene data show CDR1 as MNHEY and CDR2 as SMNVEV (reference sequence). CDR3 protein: CASSLGRMDYGYTF. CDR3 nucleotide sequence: TGTGCCAGCAGTTTAGGGAGGATGGACTATGGCTACACCTTC.

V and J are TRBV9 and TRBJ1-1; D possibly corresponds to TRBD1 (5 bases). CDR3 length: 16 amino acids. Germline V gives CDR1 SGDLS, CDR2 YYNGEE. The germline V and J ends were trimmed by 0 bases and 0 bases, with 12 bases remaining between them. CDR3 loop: CASSVGPGPMNTEAFF. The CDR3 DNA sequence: TGTGCCAGCAGCGTAGGCCCGGGGCCCATGAACACTGAAGCTTTCTTT.

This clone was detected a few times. CDR3 sequence: CSASTQPFYNEQFF. The CDR3 nucleotides read TGCAGTGCTAGTACCCAACCGTTTTACAATGAGCAGTTCTTC. The chain employs TRBV20-1 and TRBJ2-1; no firm D call. The CDR3 covers 14 residues. V was shortened by 3 bases and J by 4 bases, with 13 bases between the two germline ends. CDR1 and CDR2 from the germline V gene are DFQATT and SNEGSKA (reference sequence).

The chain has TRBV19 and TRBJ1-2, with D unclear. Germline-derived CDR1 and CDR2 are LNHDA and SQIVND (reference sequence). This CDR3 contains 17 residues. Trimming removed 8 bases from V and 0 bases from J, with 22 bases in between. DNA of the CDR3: TGTGCCAGTCATCAGGACCGAACGTTAACAACTAACTATGGCTACACCTTC. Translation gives CASHQDRTLTTNYGYTF. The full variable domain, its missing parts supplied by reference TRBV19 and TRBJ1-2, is DGGITQSPKYLFRKEGQNVTLSCEQNLNHDAMYWYRQDPGQGLRLIYYSQIVNDFQKGDIAEGYSVSREKKESFPLTVTSAQKNPTAFYLCASHQDRTLTTNYGYTFGSGTRLTVV.

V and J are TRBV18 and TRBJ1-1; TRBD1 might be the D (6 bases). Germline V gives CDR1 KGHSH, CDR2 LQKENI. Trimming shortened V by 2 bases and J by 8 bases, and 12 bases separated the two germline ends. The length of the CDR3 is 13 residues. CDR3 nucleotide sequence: TGTGCCAGCTCACCATACAGGGAGTCCGAAGCTTTCTTT. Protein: CASSPYRESEAFF.

DNA for the CDR3: TGTGCCACCCTACAGGGGGAATCCTATAATTCACCCCTCCACTTT. It translates to CATLQGESYNSPLHF. The chain carries TRBV10-3 and TRBJ1-6; 8 bases align to TRBD1. Losses at the gene ends were 10 bases for V and 1 base for J; bases not matched to a gene: 6. In germline, CDR1 is ENHRY, CDR2 SYGVKD. The CDR3 sequence is 15 residues long.

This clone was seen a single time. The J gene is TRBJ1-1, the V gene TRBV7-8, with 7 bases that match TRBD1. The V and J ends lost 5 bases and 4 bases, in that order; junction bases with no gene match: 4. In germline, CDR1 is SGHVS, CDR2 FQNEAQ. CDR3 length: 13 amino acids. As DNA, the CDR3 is TGTGCCAGCAGCCAGGGGGGGAGCACTGAAGCTTTCTTT. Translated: CASSQGGSTEAFF.

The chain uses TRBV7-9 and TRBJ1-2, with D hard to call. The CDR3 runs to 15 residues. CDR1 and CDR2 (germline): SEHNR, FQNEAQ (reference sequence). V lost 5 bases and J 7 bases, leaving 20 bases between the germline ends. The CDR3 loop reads CASSPPGDLAGGYTF. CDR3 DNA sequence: TGTGCCAGCAGCCCTCCGGGAGATTTGGCAGGTGGCTACACCTTC.

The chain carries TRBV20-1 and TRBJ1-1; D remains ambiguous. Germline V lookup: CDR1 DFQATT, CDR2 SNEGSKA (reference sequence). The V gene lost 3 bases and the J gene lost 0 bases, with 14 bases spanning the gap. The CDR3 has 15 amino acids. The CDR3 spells CSASVGVPMNTEAFF. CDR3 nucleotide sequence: TGCAGTGCTAGTGTTGGGGTACCCATGAACACTGAAGCTTTCTTT.

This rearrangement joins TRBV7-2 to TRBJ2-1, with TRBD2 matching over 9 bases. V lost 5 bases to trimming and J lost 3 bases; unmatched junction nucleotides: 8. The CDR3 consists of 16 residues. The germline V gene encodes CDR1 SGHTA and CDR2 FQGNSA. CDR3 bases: TGTGCCAGCAGCCCCGCTAGCGGGGAATACTACAATGAGCAGTTCTTC. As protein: CASSPASGEYYNEQFF.